This record covers a single TCR beta chain. Antigen unknown. These data are taken from a study of T cell responses to AZD1222 COVID-19 vaccine. Study at large: Second doses at about 4 or about 12 weeks were pooled.

TCRdb keeps only in-frame clones here, not all; method: immunoSEQ multiplex PCR. Of 120,000 to 150,000 clones listed, more than 85% are singletons. Findings and caveats of the study: Spike-spanning, vaccine-associated CD4 TCRs were dominant at 160-218 and 743-854. The peak T cell response came first, and repertoires were sampled only after it.

Trimming cost V 5 bases and J 9 bases, with 16 bases left between them. Germline CDR1 reads MNHEY; CDR2 reads SVGEGT. This CDR3 is 13 amino acids long. The receptor was isolated from an adult in good health. This chain joins TRBV6-2 or TRBV6-3 and TRBJ1-2; D unresolved. Sequenced material: peripheral blood, taken on day 0 of AZD1222 vaccination. The CDR3 sequence: CASSGTSVGRYTF. The CDR3 coding sequence is TGTGCCAGCAGTGGCACATCCGTCGGGCGCTACACCTTC.